This T cell receptor (beta chain) was documented in a study of Ad26.COV2.S vaccination and SARS-CoV-2 variants. Overall study: Ad26.COV2.S, an intramuscular injection, was given once or twice 56 days apart.

The treatment is: around 19 received Ad26.COV2.S at low or high dose, single or two shots; several received placebo; per-sample allocation not given. Collection of the samples took place on day 63 after the first injection of vaccine or placebo. An Ad26 vector expressing Wuhan-strain SARS-CoV-2 spike served as the vaccine. V was pared by 1 base and J by 5 bases, with 5 bases of the junction left unmatched. CDR1 SNHLY and CDR2 FYNNEI come from the germline V gene. The CDR3 runs to 16 residues. Assay used: immunoSEQ multiplex PCR; TCRdb lists only in-frame clones, some missing. The sample holds just under 250,000 clones, 88% seen once.

This receptor was taken from a person aged 18-65 years who received the Ad26.COV2.S COVID-19 vaccine or a placebo. The chain joins TRBV2 to TRBJ2-1; 10 bases fit TRBD2. The sample was peripheral blood, taken in a trial of Ad26.COV2.S vaccine versus placebo. The CDR3 DNA is TGTGCCAGCAGTGAAGTCGTACTAGCGGGGCACAATGAGCAGTTCTTC. Translated: CASSEVVLAGHNEQFF.